A selection of T cell receptor beta chains follows, all from one sample in a study of T cell responses to AZD1222 COVID-19 vaccine. Here immunoSEQ multiplex PCR was the method, and the copy in TCRdb shows in-frame clones only, minus some. The table records 200,000 or so clones, around 88% of them present only once. The specimen was peripheral blood, collected on day 0 of AZD1222 vaccination. These receptors were collected from an adult in good health. CDR3s include the opening cysteine and the closing phenylalanine or tryptophan.

v_call	cdr3_aa
TRBV28	CASRRSGPLYSWRKEQYF
TRBV5-1	CASSLEGRPPYGYTF
TRBV3-1/TRBV3-2	CASSQEQGRAGYTF
TRBV2	CASSEGGLSNYGYTF
TRBV4-3	CASSQDSTVKNQPQHF
TRBV19	CASTPGTSGENEQFF
TRBV7-2	CASSLVGPYSGGYTF
TRBV5-1	CASSPGTANTEAFF
TRBV27	CASSPRLAASQRNEQFF
TRBV5-1	CASRGDSWGTEAFF